This TCR beta chain is drawn from a study of cytomegalovirus exposure and HLA in healthy donors. On the study more broadly: The Caucasian-associated ancestry cluster held around 81% of 398 genotyped donors.

Germline-derived CDR1 and CDR2 are SGHAT and FQNNGV. With 1 base removed from V and 0 bases from J, the gap between germline ends came to 7 bases. This CDR3 is 15 amino acids long. PCR involved 60 Vbeta and 13 Jbeta primers. Repertoires were generated with immunoSEQ multiplex PCR, while TCRdb's copy carries only in-frame clones and drops some. The sample lists 210,000 or so clones; over 70% were seen once. The receptor was derived from a man aged 25 to 45 in good health and CMV-seronegative. Input material: PBMCs. The genes are TRBV11-2 and TRBJ1-5; maybe TRBD1 (5 bases). The CDR3 DNA reads as TGTGCCAGCAGCTTAGCCGACAGTAGCAATCAGCCCCAGCATTTT. Translating gives CASSLADSSNQPQHF.